This T cell receptor (beta chain) stems from a study of blood T cells in healthy people across ages. A sample-barcoded 5' primer and a J-beta primer mix were used in a second PCR of about 7 to 12 cycles. MiXCR was run by TCRdb on the 5' RACE reads, yielding one entry per CDR3 protein. The sample shows roughly 1.9 million distinct CDR3 sequences, 35% to 50% of them seen only once. The CDR3 loop spans 15 amino acids. The junction had 8 bases not matched to a gene; V was cut back by 2 bases and J by 4 bases. Germline V CDR1 and CDR2: DFQATT, SNEGSKA (reference sequence). Donors gave around 10 milliliters of peripheral blood apiece.

The origin of this receptor is a human donor in good health. V usage is TRBV20-1 and J usage is TRBJ2-3, with TRBD2 matching 8 bases. Sequencing was performed on blood. Here the CDR3 reads CSARRHRGGSDTQYF. For the CDR3, the DNA is TGCAGTGCTAGACGCCACCGGGGGGGCTCAGATACGCAGTATTTT.